This is a list of T cell receptor beta chains from one sample in a study of shared clonotypes between healthy human individuals. TCRdb's table, derived via immunoSEQ multiplex PCR, lists solely in-frame clones and lacks some. The profile shows about a million clones, roughly 72% of them singletons. The sequenced material came from memory CD4+ T cells sorted from blood. The receptors come from a man between 18 and 29 years old in good health. Both conserved end residues are part of each CDR3. The order of the fields is J gene, clone size, V gene, D gene, CDR3 DNA, CDR3 protein. D genes are given only for firm matches. Clone size is shown for a subset of rows, as once, few, many or a class of expanded clone.

>TRBJ1-1|NA|TRBV7-6|TRBD1
TGTGCCAGCAGCCCACGGACAGGGAAAACTGAAGCTTTCTTT
CASSPRTGKTEAFF
>TRBJ2-5|NA|TRBV29-1|NA
TGCAGCGTTGCCCCCCAGTACTTC
CSVAPQYF
>TRBJ2-3|once|TRBV5-4|TRBD2
TGTGCCAGCAGCTTGGGAGGTAGCGGGAGATGGGCGGATACGCAGTATTTT
CASSLGGSGRWADTQYF
>TRBJ1-3|NA|TRBV6-5|NA
TGTGCCAGCAGTTACTCAGGCGATGACTCTGGAAACACCATATATTTT
CASSYSGDDSGNTIYF
>TRBJ2-1|once|TRBV28|NA
TGTGCCAGCAGTTTCACTAGCCTGGGGCACAATGAGCAGTTCTTC
CASSFTSLGHNEQFF
>TRBJ1-3|NA|TRBV2|NA
TGTGCCAGCAGACCAGAAGGGGGCTCTGGAAACACCATATATTTT
CASRPEGGSGNTIYF
>TRBJ2-1|NA|TRBV11-2|TRBD2
TGTGCCAGCAGCTCGGTAGCGGGAGGGCCTAGGGATGAGCAGTTCTTC
CASSSVAGGPRDEQFF
>TRBJ2-1|once|TRBV9|TRBD2
TGTGCCAGCAGCGTAGCTACGCTAGCGGGGTCCCTGTTCTTC
CASSVATLAGSLFF
>TRBJ1-6|NA|TRBV28|NA
TGTGCCAGCAGGTTGAGGGGATTAGAAAATTCACCCCTCCACTTT
CASRLRGLENSPLHF
>TRBJ2-2|NA|TRBV11-2|NA
TGTGCCAGCAGCTTAGACAGGGGGAACACCGGGGAGCTGTTTTTT
CASSLDRGNTGELFF
>TRBJ1-5|few|TRBV7-2|NA
TGTGCCAGCAGCTTAGACAACCGCAATCAGCCCCAGCATTTT
CASSLDNRNQPQHF
>TRBJ2-3|NA|TRBV28|NA
TGTGCCAGCAGTTCCTACAGTGGGGGTACCACAGATACGCAGTATTTT
CASSSYSGGTTDTQYF
>TRBJ2-3|NA|TRBV30|TRBD2
TGTGCCTGGAGTGTGGGTAGCGGGAGAACAGATACGCAGTATTTT
CAWSVGSGRTDTQYF
>TRBJ1-2|NA|TRBV11-2|NA
TGTGCCAGCAGCTTAGATACGACACAAGCGGGCTATGGCTACACCTTC
CASSLDTTQAGYGYTF
>TRBJ1-2|many|TRBV28|NA
TGTGCCAGCAGTCCACGGGTGGGATCGGGCTATGGCTACACCTTC
CASSPRVGSGYGYTF
>TRBJ1-2|once|TRBV7-9|NA
TGTGCCAGCAGCACTCCAGGACCAGCACACAACTATGGCTACACCTTC
CASSTPGPAHNYGYTF
>TRBJ1-6|many|TRBV5-1|NA
TGCGCCAGCAGCTTGCTGGATTCACCCCTCCACTTT
CASSLLDSPLHF
>TRBJ2-5|few|TRBV19|NA
TGTGCCACCGGGGGGCGGACCCGAGAGACCCAGTACTTC
CATGGRTRETQYF
>TRBJ1-6|few|TRBV9|NA
TGTGCCAGCAGCGTAGCAGGGCTTGATTCACCCCTCCACTTT
CASSVAGLDSPLHF
>TRBJ2-2|once|TRBV19|NA
TGTGCCAGTAGTAACAGAGCTACCGGGGAGCTGTTTTTT
CASSNRATGELFF
>TRBJ1-1|NA|TRBV18|TRBD1
TGTGCCAGCTCAAACCGACAGGGGAACACTGAAGCTTTCTTT
CASSNRQGNTEAFF
>TRBJ1-6|NA|TRBV25-1|NA
TGTGCCAGCAGTGAATCGGACAGCTTGAATTCACCCCTCCACTTT
CASSESDSLNSPLHF
>TRBJ2-3|NA|TRBV28|TRBD2
TGTGCCAGCAGTCTGGAGCGGGGGACAGATACGCAGTATTTT
CASSLERGTDTQYF
>TRBJ2-7|NA|TRBV6-1|TRBD1
TGTGCCTGCGACAGGGTCACCTACGAGCAGTACTTC
CACDRVTYEQYF